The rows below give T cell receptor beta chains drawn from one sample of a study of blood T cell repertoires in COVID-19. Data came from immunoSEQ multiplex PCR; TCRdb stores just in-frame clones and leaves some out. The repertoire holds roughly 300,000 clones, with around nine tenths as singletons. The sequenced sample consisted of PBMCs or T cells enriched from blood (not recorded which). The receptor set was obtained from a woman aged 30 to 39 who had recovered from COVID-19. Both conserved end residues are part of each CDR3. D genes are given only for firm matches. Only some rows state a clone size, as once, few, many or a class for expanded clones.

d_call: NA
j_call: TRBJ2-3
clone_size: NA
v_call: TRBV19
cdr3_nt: TGTGCCAGTAGCAGACTAGGGGGCAGCACAGATACGCAGTATTTT
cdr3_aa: CASSRLGGSTDTQYF

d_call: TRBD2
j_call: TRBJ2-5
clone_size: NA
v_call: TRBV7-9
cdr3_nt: TGTGCCAGCAGCTTCGGCCGCCGGACTAGCGGGGGCGGGGAGACCCAGTACTTC
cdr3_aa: CASSFGRRTSGGGETQYF

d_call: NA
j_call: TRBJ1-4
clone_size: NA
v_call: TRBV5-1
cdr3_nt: TGCGCCAGCAGCCTAGACAGGACTAATGAAAAACTGTTTTTT
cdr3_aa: CASSLDRTNEKLFF

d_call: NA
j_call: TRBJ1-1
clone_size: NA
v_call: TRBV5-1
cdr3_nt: TGCGCCAGCAGCGCAGACACTGAAGCTTTCTTT
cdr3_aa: CASSADTEAFF

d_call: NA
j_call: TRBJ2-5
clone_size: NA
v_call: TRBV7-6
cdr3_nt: TGTGCCAGCAGCTTAAGTTTGGGGACTCAAGAGACCCAGTACTTC
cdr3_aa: CASSLSLGTQETQYF

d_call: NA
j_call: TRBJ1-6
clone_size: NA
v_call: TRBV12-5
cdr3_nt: TGTGCTAGTGGTGCCCGGGACACCCTTAATTCACCCCTCCACTTT
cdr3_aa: CASGARDTLNSPLHF

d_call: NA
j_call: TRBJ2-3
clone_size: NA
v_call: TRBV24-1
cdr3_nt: TGTGCCACCAGTGGTCCCGTGAGCACAGATACGCAGTATTTT
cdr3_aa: CATSGPVSTDTQYF

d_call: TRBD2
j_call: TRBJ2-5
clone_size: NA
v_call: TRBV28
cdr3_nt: TGTGCCAGCAGTCGATCTCAGCGGGGCGGGGAGACCCAGTACTTC
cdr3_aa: CASSRSQRGGETQYF

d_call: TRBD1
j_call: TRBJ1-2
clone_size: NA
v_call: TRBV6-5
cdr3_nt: TGTGCCAGCAGTTACTCGGGCAGGGGGCTGGACTATGGCTACACCTTC
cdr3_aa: CASSYSGRGLDYGYTF

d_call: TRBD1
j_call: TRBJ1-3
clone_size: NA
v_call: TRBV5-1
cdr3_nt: TGCGCCAGCCGGCCGGGACAGCCCTCTGGAAACACCATATATTTT
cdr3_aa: CASRPGQPSGNTIYF

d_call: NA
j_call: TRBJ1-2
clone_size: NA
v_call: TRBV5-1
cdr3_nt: TGCGCCAGCAGCTTGGGAATCAGGGGAAGGAACTATGGCTACACCTTC
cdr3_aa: CASSLGIRGRNYGYTF

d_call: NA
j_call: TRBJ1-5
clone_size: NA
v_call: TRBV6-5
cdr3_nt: TGTGCCAGCAGAGAGAACCTCGATCAGCCCCAGCATTTT
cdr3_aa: CASRENLDQPQHF

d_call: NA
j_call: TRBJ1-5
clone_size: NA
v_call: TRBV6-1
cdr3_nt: TGTGCCAGCAGTGAAACGGGATCAGCCCAGCATTTT
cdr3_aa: CASSETGSAQHF

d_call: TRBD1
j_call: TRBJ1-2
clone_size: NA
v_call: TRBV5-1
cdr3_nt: TGCGCCAGCAGCCCAGGGGGCGACTATGGCTACACCTTC
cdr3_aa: CASSPGGDYGYTF

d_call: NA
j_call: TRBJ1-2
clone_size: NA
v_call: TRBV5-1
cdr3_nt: TGCGCCAGCAGCTTGCCACGACAAGTGGCAGATGGCTACACCTTC
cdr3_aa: CASSLPRQVADGYTF

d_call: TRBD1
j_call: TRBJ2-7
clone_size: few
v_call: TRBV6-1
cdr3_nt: TGTGCCAGCAGTGTGAGCAGGGGGTCGAGTCTAGTTAGCTCCTACGAGCAGTACTTC
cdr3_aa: CASSVSRGSSLVSSYEQYF

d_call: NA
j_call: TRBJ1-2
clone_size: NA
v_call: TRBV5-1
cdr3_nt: TGCGCCAGCAGCTCGGACACCGTAAGTAGCTATGGCTACACCTTC
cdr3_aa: CASSSDTVSSYGYTF

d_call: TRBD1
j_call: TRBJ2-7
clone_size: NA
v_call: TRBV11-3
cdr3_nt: TGTGCCAGCAGCCCGACCGGGACAGGGCTCGAGCAGTACTTC
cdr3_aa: CASSPTGTGLEQYF

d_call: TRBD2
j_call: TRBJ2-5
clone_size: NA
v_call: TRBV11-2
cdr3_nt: TGTGCCAGCAGCCCCGGCGGACTAGCGGGGGTTGTAGAGACCCAGTACTTC
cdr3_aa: CASSPGGLAGVVETQYF

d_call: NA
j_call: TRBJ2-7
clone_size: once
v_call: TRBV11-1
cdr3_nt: TGTGCCAGCAGCTTGGACAGTACCTACGAGCAGTACTTC
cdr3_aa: CASSLDSTYEQYF

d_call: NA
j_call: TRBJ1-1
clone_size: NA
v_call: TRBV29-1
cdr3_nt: TGCAGCGTTGAAGATGGGGGCTTTGCAGGGAAGGAAAACACTGAAGCTTTCTTT
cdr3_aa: CSVEDGGFAGKENTEAFF

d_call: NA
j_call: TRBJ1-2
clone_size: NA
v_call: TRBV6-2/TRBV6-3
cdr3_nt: TGTGCCAGCAGTTACTCAGAGCTCAACTATGGCTACACCTTC
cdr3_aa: CASSYSELNYGYTF

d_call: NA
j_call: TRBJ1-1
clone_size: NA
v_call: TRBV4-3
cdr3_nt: TGCGCCAGCAGCCAGGCTCAGGGTACTGAAGCTTTCTTT
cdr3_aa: CASSQAQGTEAFF

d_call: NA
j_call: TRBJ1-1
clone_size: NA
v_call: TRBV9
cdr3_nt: TGTGCCAGCAGCACCCAGGGCACTGAAGCTTTCTTT
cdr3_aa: CASSTQGTEAFF

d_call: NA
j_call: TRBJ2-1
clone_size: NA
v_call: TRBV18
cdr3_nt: TGTGCCAGCTCACCCCCCCGTGCGGGGGAGCAGTTCTTC
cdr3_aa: CASSPPRAGEQFF

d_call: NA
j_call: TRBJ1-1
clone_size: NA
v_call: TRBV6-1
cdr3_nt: TGTGCCAGCAGTGATACTGGCAGGCCGACCGCTTTCTTT
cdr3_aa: CASSDTGRPTAFF

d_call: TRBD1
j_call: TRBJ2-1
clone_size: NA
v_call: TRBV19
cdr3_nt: TGTGCCAGTAGGCCCGGACAGGTATACAATGAGCAGTTCTTC
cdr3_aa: CASRPGQVYNEQFF

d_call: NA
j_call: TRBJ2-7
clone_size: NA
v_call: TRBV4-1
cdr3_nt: TGCGCCAGCAGCCTATCCCGGAGCGCCCCCTCTGAGCAGTACTTC
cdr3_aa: CASSLSRSAPSEQYF

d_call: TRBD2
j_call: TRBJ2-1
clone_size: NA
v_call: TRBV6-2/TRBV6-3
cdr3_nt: TGTGCCAGCAGTTACCGGCTAGCGGGGGGGCTCTCCTCCTACAATGAGCAGTTCTTC
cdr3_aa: CASSYRLAGGLSSYNEQFF

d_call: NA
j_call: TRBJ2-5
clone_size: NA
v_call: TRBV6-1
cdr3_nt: TGTGCCAGCAGTGAAGCCCGGCTAGCCAGGTACCAAGAGACCCAGTACTTC
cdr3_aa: CASSEARLARYQETQYF

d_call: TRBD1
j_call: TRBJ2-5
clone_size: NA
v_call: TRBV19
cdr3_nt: TGTGCCAGTAGTTGGGGACAGACGGAGACCCAGTACTTC
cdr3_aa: CASSWGQTETQYF

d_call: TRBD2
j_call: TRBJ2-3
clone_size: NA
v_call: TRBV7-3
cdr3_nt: TGTGCCAGCAGCCTAGCGGGGGGGAGCACAGATACGCAGTATTTT
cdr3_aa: CASSLAGGSTDTQYF

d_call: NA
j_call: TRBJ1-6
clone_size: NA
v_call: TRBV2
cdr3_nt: TGTGCCAGCAGAGGGGGAACAAACTATAATTCACCCCTCCACTTT
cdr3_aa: CASRGGTNYNSPLHF

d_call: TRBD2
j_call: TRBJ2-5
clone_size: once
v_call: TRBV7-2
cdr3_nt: TGTGCCAGCAGCTTACTAGCGGGGGGGAACCACTTCCAAGAGACCCAGTACTTC
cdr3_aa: CASSLLAGGNHFQETQYF

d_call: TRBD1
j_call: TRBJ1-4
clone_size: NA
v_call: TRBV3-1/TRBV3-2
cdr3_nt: TGTGCCAGCAGCCAAGACCCTCCAGGGGGGTTTGGAACTAATGAAAAACTGTTTTTT
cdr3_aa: CASSQDPPGGFGTNEKLFF

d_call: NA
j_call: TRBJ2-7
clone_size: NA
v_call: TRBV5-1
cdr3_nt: TGCGCCAGCAGCTCCCCCGCAGGGGGGTCCTACGAGCAGTACTTC
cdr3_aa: CASSSPAGGSYEQYF

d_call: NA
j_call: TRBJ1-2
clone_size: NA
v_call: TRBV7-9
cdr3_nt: TGTGCCAGCAGCTCCGGGTCGAATAACTATGGCTACACCTTC
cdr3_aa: CASSSGSNNYGYTF

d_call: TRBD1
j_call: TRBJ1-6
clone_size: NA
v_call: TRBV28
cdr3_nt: TGTGCCAGCAGTAGGGGACAGGCAAACTATAATTCACCCCTCCACTTT
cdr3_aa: CASSRGQANYNSPLHF

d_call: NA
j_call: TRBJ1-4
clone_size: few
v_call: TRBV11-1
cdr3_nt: TGTGCCAGCAGCTTTGGGAGCCTTGCAACTAATGAAAAACTGTTTTTT
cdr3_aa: CASSFGSLATNEKLFF

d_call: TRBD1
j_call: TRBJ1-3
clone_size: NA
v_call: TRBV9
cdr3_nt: TGTGCCAGCAGCGTCCTAGACAGGGAGTCTGGAAACACCATATATTTT
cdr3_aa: CASSVLDRESGNTIYF

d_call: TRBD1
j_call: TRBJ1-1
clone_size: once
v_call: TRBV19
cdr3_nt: TGTGCCAGTAGTATAGATCGAGGACAGGGTGAAGCTTTCTTT
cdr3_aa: CASSIDRGQGEAFF

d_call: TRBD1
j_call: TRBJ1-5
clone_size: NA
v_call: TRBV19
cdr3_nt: TGTGCCAGTAGTATATCGAGGGGGCACCAGCCCCAGCATTTT
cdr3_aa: CASSISRGHQPQHF

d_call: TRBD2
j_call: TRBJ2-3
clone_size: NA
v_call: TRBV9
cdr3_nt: TGTGCCAGCAGCGCCTCGGGGGGGCCCCCAGATACGCAGTATTTT
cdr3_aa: CASSASGGPPDTQYF

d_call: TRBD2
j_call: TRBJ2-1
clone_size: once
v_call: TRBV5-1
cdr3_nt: TGCGCCAGCAGCCCGTCGACTAGCGGGCCCTACAATGAGCAGTTCTTC
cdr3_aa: CASSPSTSGPYNEQFF

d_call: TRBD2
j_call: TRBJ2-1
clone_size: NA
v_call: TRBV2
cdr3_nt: TGTGCCAGCGGGACTAGCGGGCGGGGGGAGCAGTTCTTC
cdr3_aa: CASGTSGRGEQFF

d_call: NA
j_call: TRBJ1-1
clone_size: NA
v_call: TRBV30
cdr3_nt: TGTGCCTGGAATCGTATGAACACTGAAGCTTTCTTT
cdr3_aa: CAWNRMNTEAFF

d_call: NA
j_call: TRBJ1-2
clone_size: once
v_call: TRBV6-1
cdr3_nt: TGTGCCAGCAGTGAAGAAATCGATAGCTTC
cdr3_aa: CASSEEIDSF

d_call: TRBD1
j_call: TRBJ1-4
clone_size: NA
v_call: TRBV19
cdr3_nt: TGTGCCAGTAGTCCTGGGACAGCCACCAATGAAAAACTGTTTTTT
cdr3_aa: CASSPGTATNEKLFF

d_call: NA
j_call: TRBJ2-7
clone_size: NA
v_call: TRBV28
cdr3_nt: TGTGCCAGCAGTCGGGGGGCCTCCTACGAGCAGTACTTC
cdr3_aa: CASSRGASYEQYF

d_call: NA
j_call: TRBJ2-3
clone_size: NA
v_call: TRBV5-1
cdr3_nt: TGCGCCAGCAGCTTGGATTCTCCGAACTATACGCAGTATTTT
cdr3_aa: CASSLDSPNYTQYF

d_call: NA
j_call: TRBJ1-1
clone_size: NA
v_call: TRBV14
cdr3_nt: TGTGCCAGCAGCCCTCCGGGTGGGTTGAACACTGAAGCTTTCTTT
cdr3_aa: CASSPPGGLNTEAFF

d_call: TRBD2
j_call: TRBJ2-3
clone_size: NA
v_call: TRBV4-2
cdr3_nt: TGTGCCAGCAGCCAACTTAGCGGGGTCGCAGATACGCAGTATTTT
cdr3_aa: CASSQLSGVADTQYF